The clone carrying this T cell receptor beta chain was observed a handful of times. The record originates from a study of blood T cell repertoires in COVID-19. Source study methods: Reference gene primer amplification yielded estimated nucleated cell counts. Sequencing was performed with immunoSEQ multiplex PCR; in TCRdb, only in-frame clones are kept and a portion is missing. For V, J and clone size, that table is used; D and trimming come from the DNA. Here the sample spans 98,000 or so clones, 88% being singletons. From germline, CDR1 is LNHDA and CDR2 SQIVND (reference sequence). The CDR3 loop spans 16 amino acids. V trimming: 2 bases; J trimming: 3 bases; junction bases outside the gene matches: 7.

The sequence derives from a human donor in a cohort sampled during active COVID-19. The material sequenced was peripheral blood. This chain joins TRBV19 and TRBJ1-5, with 7 bases aligning to TRBD1. Here the CDR3 reads CASSIRRGTDNQPQHF. The CDR3 bases are TGTGCCAGTAGTATACGTCGCGGGACAGACAATCAGCCCCAGCATTTT.